The T cell receptor beta chain under discussion was sequenced for a study of cytomegalovirus exposure and HLA in healthy donors. Study-level points and caveats: On later analysis, the bulk of CMV-associated TCR beta chains appeared to be HLA-restricted. As was reported, the classifier diagnosed cytomegalovirus status with high specificity and sensitivity. Later analysis reportedly placed an Asian-associated ancestry cluster below the roughly 700-donor mean in N-insertions.

Note on this clone: The target antigen is unknown.

It was with 60 Vbeta and 13 Jbeta primers that the PCR ran. Libraries were prepared by immunoSEQ multiplex PCR; TCRdb keeps only in-frame clonotypes and omits some of them. The table shows some 140,000 clones, with about four fifths occurring only once. Sequenced: PBMCs. The receptor's source is a man younger than 35 in good health and CMV-seronegative.

The CDR3 is CASSSSWTGKNIQYF. In DNA form, the CDR3 reads TGTGCCAGCAGTTCCTCGTGGACAGGGAAGAACATTCAGTACTTC. This chain joins TRBV28 and TRBJ2-4, with 8 bases identical to TRBD1. The germline CDR1 and CDR2 sequences are MDHEN and SYDVKM. The junction had 9 bases not matched to a gene; V was cut back by 4 bases and J by 7 bases. This CDR3 spans 15 amino acids.